The present entry profiles one T cell receptor beta chain with its context. The antigen remains unidentified. The source of the sample is a study of T-cell memory formation after mild COVID-19. The study's findings and limits: Day 15 to 85 contractors were CD4/CD8 balanced; later expanders leaned CD4+.

The CDR3 contains 15 residues. Germline V CDR1 and CDR2: SGHTA, FQGNSA. V gave up 2 bases and J gave up 4 bases; unmatched junction bases: 4. TCRdb re-derived calls from the 5' RACE reads in MiXCR, one entry per CDR3 protein. The repertoire includes hundreds of thousands of distinct CDR3 sequences, 20% to 25% of them detected once, and roughly 21% sits in the top ten. The chain couples TRBV7-2 to TRBJ2-3; 9 bases map to TRBD2. The source of this sequence is a man aged 18 to 29 who had mild COVID-19 (a few samples of this study predate the infection). Cell type and time point are not known. The sample consisted of PBMCs or a T cell subset sorted from them (not recorded which). The CDR3 coding sequence is TGTGCCAGCAGCTTATCTAGCGGGGATGCAGATACGCAGTATTTT. Protein product: CASSLSSGDADTQYF.